The 4 T cell receptor beta chains in this list originate from one sample, sequenced in a study of cytotoxic CD8 clonotypes in ibrutinib-treated CLL. This table comes from immunoSEQ multiplex PCR, and its TCRdb copy is limited to in-frame clones, with some not included. The table records 90,000 to 150,000 clones, 50% to 65% of them present only once. The sample was PBMCs, taken after 24 months of ibrutinib treatment. The receptors originated from a human donor with chronic lymphocytic leukemia.

This clone was seen a single time. The chain carries TRBV7-3 and TRBJ2-1; D is ambiguous. Deletions cut 5 bases from V and 7 bases from J, with 15 bases between. The CDR3 contains 14 residues. Germline V gene sequence: CDR1 SGHTA, CDR2 FQGTGA. DNA of the CDR3: TGTGCCAGCAGCCCGCAAACCTCTCCAAATGAGCAGTTCTTC. Translating it yields CASSPQTSPNEQFF.

This chain links TRBV6-5 with TRBJ2-1; TRBD1 agrees at 10 bases. V shed 5 bases, J shed 7 bases, and the junction held 5 bases outside the gene matches. The CDR3 length is 14 residues. Germline-derived CDR1 and CDR2 are MNHEY and SVGAGI. The CDR3 region has the DNA TGTGCCAGCAGTACTGGGGGACAGGGGAATGAGCAGTTCTTC. Protein: CASSTGGQGNEQFF.

This clone was seen only a few times. The chain has TRBV20-1 and TRBJ2-3; D is uncertain. This CDR3 is 11 amino acids long. Trimming removed 4 bases at V and 5 bases at J, with 7 bases between. Germline V gene data show CDR1 as DFQATT and CDR2 as SNEGSKA (reference sequence). CDR3 sequence: CSAMTGDTQYF. The CDR3 coding sequence is TGCAGTGCTATGACCGGAGATACGCAGTATTTT.

This chain uses TRBV5-6 with TRBJ1-2; 11 bases map to TRBD1. V lost 4 bases and J lost 8; bases outside the gene matches: 19. CDR1 SGHDT and CDR2 YYEEEE come from the germline V gene. There are 18 residues in the CDR3. The CDR3 DNA sequence: TGTGCCAGCAGCCAGAAGCGGAAGGGGACAGGGGGATCGGGAGGCTACACCTTC. Translation gives CASSQKRKGTGGSGGYTF.